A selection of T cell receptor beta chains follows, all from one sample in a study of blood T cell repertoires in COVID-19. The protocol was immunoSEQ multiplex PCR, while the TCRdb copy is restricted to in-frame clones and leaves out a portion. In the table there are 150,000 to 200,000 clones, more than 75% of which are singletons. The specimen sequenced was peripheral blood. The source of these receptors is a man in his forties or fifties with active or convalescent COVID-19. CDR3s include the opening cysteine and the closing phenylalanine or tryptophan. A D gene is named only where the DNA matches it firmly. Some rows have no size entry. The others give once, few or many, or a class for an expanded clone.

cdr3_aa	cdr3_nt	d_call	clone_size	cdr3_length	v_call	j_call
CASRFQHDGRTQNSPLHF	TGTGCAAGTCGCTTCCAGCATGACGGTAGGACACAAAATTCACCCCTCCACTTT	NA	once	18	TRBV12-2	TRBJ1-6
CASSTAGEGDEQFF	TGTGCCAGCAGTACAGCGGGGGAGGGGGATGAGCAGTTCTTC	TRBD2	NA	14	TRBV6-5	TRBJ2-1
CASTGATEAFF	TGTGCCAGTACAGGGGCCACTGAAGCTTTCTTT	NA	NA	11	TRBV19	TRBJ1-1
CASSPPSAPGYGYTF	TGTGCCAGCTCACCACCGTCCGCCCCGGGCTATGGCTACACCTTC	NA	NA	15	TRBV18	TRBJ1-2
CASSLGGITDTQYF	TGTGCCAGCAGCCTGGGGGGGATCACAGATACGCAGTATTTT	TRBD2	NA	14	TRBV9	TRBJ2-3
CASSIDRNSPLHF	TGTGCCAGCAGCATAGACAGGAATTCACCCCTCCACTTT	NA	NA	13	TRBV7-8	TRBJ1-6
CASSSRQGGETQYF	TGTGCCAGCAGCTCGCGACAGGGAGGAGAGACCCAGTACTTC	NA	NA	14	TRBV5-4	TRBJ2-5
CAWSGGLASEQYF	TGTGCCTGGAGCGGCGGACTAGCGTCCGAGCAGTACTTC	TRBD2	NA	13	TRBV30	TRBJ2-7
CASSQAYRTGGRNEQYF	TGCGCCAGCAGCCAAGCATACCGGACAGGGGGGAGGAACGAGCAGTACTTC	TRBD1	NA	17	TRBV4-1	TRBJ2-7
CASSLAEETEAFF	TGTGCCAGCAGCTTGGCGGAGGAGACTGAAGCTTTCTTT	NA	NA	13	TRBV7-2	TRBJ1-1
CASSSTASYEQYF	TGTGCCAGCAGCTCGACAGCCTCCTACGAGCAGTACTTC	NA	NA	13	TRBV7-9	TRBJ2-7
CASSLGRFLASGGAGETQYF	TGTGCTAGCAGCTTAGGTCGCTTCTTGGCTAGCGGGGGGGCCGGAGAGACCCAGTACTTC	TRBD2	NA	20	TRBV7-7	TRBJ2-5
CASTTHRSPHGYTF	TGTGCCAGCACCACTCACAGGAGTCCGCATGGCTACACCTTC	NA	few	14	TRBV28	TRBJ1-2
CASIEGLGTEAFF	TGTGCCAGCATCGAGGGTTTGGGCACTGAAGCTTTCTTT	NA	NA	13	TRBV2	TRBJ1-1
CASSYSNRVYNEQFF	TGTGCCAGCAGTTACTCGAACAGGGTCTACAATGAGCAGTTCTTC	NA	NA	15	TRBV6-2/TRBV6-3	TRBJ2-1
CASSLGIGVGDTQYF	TGTGCCAGCAGCTTAGGTATCGGGGTTGGAGATACGCAGTATTTT	NA	NA	15	TRBV7-9	TRBJ2-3
CASSYGRANYGYTF	TGTGCCAGCAGTTACGGCAGGGCCAACTATGGCTACACCTTC	NA	NA	14	TRBV6-2/TRBV6-3	TRBJ1-2
CASSRLLIDRGEVQPQHF	TGTGCCAGTAGTAGACTTCTTATTGACAGGGGGGAAGTACAGCCCCAGCATTTT	TRBD1	NA	18	TRBV19	TRBJ1-5
CATSEGTSYGYTF	TGTGCCACCTCCGAGGGGACATCATATGGCTACACCTTC	NA	NA	13	TRBV24-1	TRBJ1-2
CASSQEGRGSSLHF	TGCGCCAGCAGCCAAGAAGGGCGGGGTTCATCCCTCCACTTT	NA	NA	14	TRBV4-1	TRBJ1-6
CASSPRYEQYF	TGTGCCAGCAGCCCGAGATACGAGCAGTACTTC	NA	NA	11	TRBV7-2	TRBJ2-7
CASSGGTGGGYGYTF	TGTGCCAGCAGTGGAGGGACAGGAGGAGGCTATGGCTACACCTTC	TRBD1	NA	15	TRBV2	TRBJ1-2
CASSASELTRSGYEQFF	TGTGCCAGCAGCGCGTCGGAACTAACTAGGAGCGGCTATGAGCAGTTCTTC	NA	NA	17	TRBV9	TRBJ2-1
CASSLKQGAGYTF	TGTGCCAGCAGCTTAAAGCAGGGGGCTGGCTACACCTTC	TRBD1	NA	13	TRBV7-9	TRBJ1-2
CARKDLGLAGELFF	TGTGCCAGAAAGGATTTGGGACTCGCCGGGGAGCTGTTTTTT	NA	NA	14	TRBV5-8	TRBJ2-2
CASLGLPTGELFF	TGTGCCAGCTTAGGACTACCGACCGGGGAGCTGTTTTTT	NA	NA	13	TRBV2	TRBJ2-2
CASSSPTATYGYTF	TGTGCCAGCAGTTCCCCAACAGCAACTTATGGCTACACCTTC	NA	NA	14	TRBV6-2/TRBV6-3	TRBJ1-2
CASSPMTGESSGNTIYF	TGTGCCAGCTCACCAATGACAGGGGAGAGCTCTGGAAACACCATATATTTT	TRBD1	NA	17	TRBV18	TRBJ1-3
CASSAGGHPLHF	TGTGCCAGCAGCGCAGGGGGCCACCCCCTCCACTTT	TRBD1	NA	12	TRBV3-1/TRBV3-2	TRBJ1-6
CASSVVDRGNQPQHF	TGTGCCAGCAGTGTGGTGGACAGGGGCAATCAGCCCCAGCATTTT	TRBD1	NA	15	TRBV2	TRBJ1-5
CASSPEASGGIEQETQYF	TGCGCCAGCAGCCCAGAGGCTAGCGGGGGGATCGAACAAGAGACCCAGTACTTC	TRBD2	NA	18	TRBV4-1	TRBJ2-5
CGGKITYGYTF	TGTGGAGGAAAGATTACCTATGGCTACACCTTC	NA	NA	11	TRBV30	TRBJ1-2
CASSSRDVWLEDTEAFF	TGTGCCAGCAGTTCCCGGGATGTTTGGCTAGAGGACACTGAAGCTTTCTTT	NA	NA	17	TRBV6-2/TRBV6-3	TRBJ1-1
CASRRGQVYGYTF	TGTGCCAGCAGGAGGGGACAGGTCTATGGCTACACCTTC	TRBD1	NA	13	TRBV6-5	TRBJ1-2
CASSPVLSRAGGYTF	TGTGCCAGCAGCCCCGTACTCTCAAGGGCGGGAGGCTACACCTTC	NA	NA	15	TRBV3-1/TRBV3-2	TRBJ1-2
CASSLAGRGRVNSPLHF	TGCGCCAGCAGCTTGGCTGGCAGGGGGCGCGTGAATTCACCCCTCCACTTT	TRBD1	NA	17	TRBV5-1	TRBJ1-6
CASSPPGRIDRVTHYEQYF	TGTGCCAGCTCACCACCGGGCCGAATCGACAGGGTGACCCATTACGAGCAGTACTTC	TRBD1	NA	19	TRBV18	TRBJ2-7
CASSREFSGTNYGYTF	TGTGCCAGCTCACGGGAGTTTAGTGGGACAAATTATGGCTACACCTTC	NA	NA	16	TRBV18	TRBJ1-2
CASSQEDRPSYEQYF	TGTGCCAGCAGCCAAGAGGACAGGCCCTCCTACGAGCAGTACTTC	TRBD1	few	15	TRBV3-1/TRBV3-2	TRBJ2-7
CASSIRGAGANVLTF	TGTGCCAGTAGTATCCGGGGGGCTGGGGCCAACGTCCTGACTTTC	TRBD2	NA	15	TRBV19	TRBJ2-6
CASSYSQGTNYEQYF	TGTGCCAGCAGTTACTCGCAGGGAACCAACTACGAGCAGTACTTC	NA	NA	15	TRBV6-5	TRBJ2-7
CASSAGTDEQYF	TGTGCCAGCAGCGCAGGGACAGACGAGCAGTACTTC	TRBD1	NA	12	TRBV7-9	TRBJ2-7
CASSYRTNYEAFF	TGTGCCAGCAGCTACAGGACGAACTATGAAGCTTTCTTT	NA	few	13	TRBV7-9	TRBJ1-1
CASSYRGGGETQYF	TGTGCCAGCAGCTACAGGGGAGGAGGCGAGACCCAGTACTTC	NA	NA	14	TRBV7-9	TRBJ2-5
CASSPIRSSEAFF	TGTGCCAGCTCACCAATCAGGTCCTCTGAAGCTTTCTTT	NA	NA	13	TRBV18	TRBJ1-1
CASEQDGNQPQHF	TGTGCCAGTGAACAGGACGGCAATCAGCCCCAGCATTTT	NA	few	13	TRBV28	TRBJ1-5
CASTQGSGYTF	TGTGCCAGCACCCAGGGAAGTGGCTACACCTTC	NA	NA	11	TRBV6-5	TRBJ1-2
CASSAGHLNTEAFF	TGTGCCAGCAGCGCAGGACACCTGAACACTGAAGCTTTCTTT	NA	NA	14	TRBV7-6	TRBJ1-1
CASSFRGGSYNEQFF	TGTGCCAGCAGCTTTAGAGGGGGCTCCTACAATGAGCAGTTCTTC	NA	NA	15	TRBV5-4	TRBJ2-1
CASSLGPANEKLFF	TGTGCCAGCAGCTTGGGCCCGGCTAATGAAAAACTGTTTTTT	NA	NA	14	TRBV11-2	TRBJ1-4
CASSFDRAGRGNTEAFF	TGCGCCAGCAGCTTTGATAGGGCGGGAAGGGGGAACACTGAAGCTTTCTTT	NA	NA	17	TRBV5-1	TRBJ1-1
CASSQGGPDTQYF	TGTGCCAGCAGCCAAGGGGGGCCGGATACGCAGTATTTT	NA	NA	13	TRBV4-2	TRBJ2-3
CASSFGEGLNYGYTF	TGCGCCAGCAGTTTTGGGGAGGGACTGAACTATGGCTACACCTTC	NA	NA	15	TRBV5-1	TRBJ1-2
CASSQDNTGYGYTF	TGTGCCAGCAGCCAAGATAACACAGGCTATGGCTACACCTTC	NA	NA	14	TRBV3-1/TRBV3-2	TRBJ1-2
CASRLSGQGYGYTF	TGTGCCAGCAGACTCTCCGGACAGGGCTATGGCTACACCTTC	TRBD1	NA	14	TRBV6-5	TRBJ1-2